The text below deals with one TCR beta chain. The CDR3 runs 19 residues. Germline trimming cut 3 bases from V and 0 bases from J; bases unmatched to any gene: 7. Germline V gene data show CDR1 as SGHAT and CDR2 as FQNNGV. The data are from a study of long-term antiretroviral therapy in people with HIV. Whole-study context: Some samples came about a decade before the 2015 immediate-ART recommendation, and these were the earliest.

Running of the v3.0 immunoSEQ assay took place at survey level. Sequencing of each sample targeted roughly 40,000-50,000 T-cell genomes. Clones were read by immunoSEQ multiplex PCR, and TCRdb kept only the in-frame ones, dropping some. This table has tens of thousands of clones, about 88% appearing once. The V gene is TRBV11-2, the J gene TRBJ2-1, with 14 bases fitting TRBD2. The specimen was unsorted PBMCs, collected 0.8 years after starting antiretroviral therapy. The TCR was taken from a woman younger than 35 with HIV. The chain's CDR3 is CASSFSPGTSGSSYNEQFF. As DNA, the CDR3 is TGTGCCAGCAGCTTTAGTCCCGGGACTAGCGGGAGCTCCTACAATGAGCAGTTCTTC.